The 27 T cell receptor beta chains given below trace back to one sample, sequenced in a study of shared clonotypes between healthy human individuals. Profiled with immunoSEQ multiplex PCR; TCRdb holds only in-frame clones, not every one. The sample consists of about 2.4 million clones, over 85% of them appearing once. Sequenced sample: naive CD4+ T cells from PBMCs. Subset of the sample: CD45RA+ positively selected. The receptors shown here come from a man aged 18 to 29 in good health. Some clones in this sample may be carry-over from other donors' samples.

V is TRBV7-8 and J is TRBJ1-5; possible D gene TRBD1, 5 bases. The CDR3 spans 18 residues. Trimming took off 5 bases at V and 0 bases at J, with 20 bases between the two ends. The V gene's germline CDR1 is SGHVS and CDR2 FQNEAQ. CDR3 nucleotides: TGTGCCAGCAGCCCCCGGCGGGGGAGGCCAAATAGCAATCAGCCCCAGCATTTT. It encodes CASSPRRGRPNSNQPQHF.

In its sample, this clone was seen once. The identical CDR3 is also encoded by other nucleotide sequences in the sample. The chain links TRBV20-1 to TRBJ1-5, with D unclear. The V gene lost 3 bases and the J gene lost 6 bases, with 6 bases spanning the gap. The CDR3 is made up of 11 amino acids. Germline CDR1 is DFQATT and CDR2 is SNEGSKA (reference sequence). This chain's CDR3 is CSASRGQPQHF. In DNA form, the CDR3 reads TGCAGTGCTAGTAGAGGTCAGCCCCAGCATTTT.

The V and J genes are TRBV28 and TRBJ2-4; 9 bases agree with TRBD2. In germline, CDR1 is MDHEN, CDR2 SYDVKM. The CDR3 runs to 16 residues. Trimming at V came to 0 bases and at J to 5 bases, leaving 5 bases not matched to a gene. As DNA, the CDR3 is TGTGCCAGCAGTTTATGGCGGGAGGGCGTCGAAAACATTCAGTACTTC. Residues: CASSLWREGVENIQYF.

This clone was recorded only once. This chain joins TRBV5-4 and TRBJ2-4; TRBD2 is a possible D gene (5 bases). The CDR3 is 13 residues long. CDR1 is SGHNT, CDR2 YYREEE, per germline (reference sequence). V dropped 4 bases and J dropped 8 bases, with 13 bases sitting between them. CDR3 bases: TGTGCCAGCAGCCCCCGAGGGCGTGACATTCAGTACTTC. This gives the protein CASSPRGRDIQYF.

The V and J genes are TRBV5-1 and TRBJ1-1; D remains ambiguous. Trimming removed 0 bases from V and 2 bases from J, with 17 bases in between. The CDR3 length is 17 residues. Germline values: CDR1 SGHRS, CDR2 YFSETQ. CDR3 nucleotide sequence: TGCGCCAGCAGCTTGGTTTATACGGGAGAAGTCAACACTGAAGCTTTCTTT. Its protein product is CASSLVYTGEVNTEAFF.

The rearrangement joins TRBV9 to TRBJ2-6, with TRBD1 matching 9 bases. CDR1 is SGDLS and CDR2 is YYNGEE in the germline V gene. J was trimmed by 3 bases and V by 0 bases; bases with no gene match: 10. CDR3 size: 19 residues. CDR3 residues: CASSVAGTGLLSGANVLTF. The CDR3 DNA follows: TGTGCCAGCAGCGTAGCTGGGACAGGGCTTTTGAGTGGGGCCAACGTCCTGACTTTC. Supplemented by reference TRBV9 and TRBJ2-6, the full variable domain reads DSGVTQTPKHLITATGQRVTLRCSPRSGDLSVYWYQQSLDQGLQFLIQYYNGEERAKGNILERFSAQQFPDLHSELNLSSLELGDSALYFCASSVAGTGLLSGANVLTFGAGSRLTVL.

The rearrangement joins TRBV5-1 to TRBJ2-6; TRBD1 matches at 7 bases. The V gene end was trimmed by 0 bases and the J gene end by 3 bases; junction bases not matched to a gene: 3. The CDR3 runs to 16 residues. Germline values: CDR1 SGHRS, CDR2 YFSETQ. CDR3: CASSLATGRGANVLTF. Written as DNA, the CDR3 is TGCGCCAGCAGCTTGGCGACAGGGCGTGGGGCCAACGTCCTGACTTTC. Drawing the rest from reference TRBV5-1 and TRBJ2-6, the complete variable domain is KAGVTQTPRYLIKTRGQQVTLSCSPISGHRSVSWYQQTPGQGLQFLFEYFSETQRNKGNFPGRFSGRQFSNSRSEMNVSTLELGDSALYLCASSLATGRGANVLTFGAGSRLTVL.

With regard to this clone: Other nucleotide sequences in the sample specify the same CDR3. The chain joins TRBV5-1 to TRBJ2-1; D is ambiguous. Looked up from germline, CDR1 is SGHRS and CDR2 is YFSETQ. CDR3 size: 15 residues. Between the trimmed V and J ends, which lost 0 bases and 7 bases, there was a span of 14 bases. CDR3: CASSLASGRDNEQFF. CDR3 bases: TGCGCCAGCAGCTTGGCCTCAGGAAGGGATAATGAGCAGTTCTTC.

The gene calls are TRBV29-1 and TRBJ2-7; TRBD2 might be the D (6 bases). The length of the CDR3 is 16 residues. Germline CDR1 SQVTM, CDR2 ANQGSEA. The ends were cut back, 8 bases at V and 5 bases at J, with 28 bases in the middle. CDR3 loop: CSPGRRGISCRDEQYF. In DNA, the CDR3 is TGCAGCCCCGGTCGTCGGGGGATCTCTTGTAGGGACGAGCAGTACTTC.

CDR3 sequence: CASSLWGTALTDTQYF. The CDR3 DNA follows: TGTGCCAGCAGCCTATGGGGGACAGCCCTCACAGATACGCAGTATTTT. The chain carries TRBV2 and TRBJ2-3; 7 nucleotides align to TRBD1. The CDR3 is 16 residues long. V lost 6 bases to trimming and J lost 2 bases; unmatched junction nucleotides: 11. Germline loops: CDR1 SNHLY, CDR2 FYNNEI.

The chain joins TRBV9 to TRBJ2-5, with 9 bases lining up with TRBD1. Germline CDR1 and CDR2: SGDLS and YYNGEE. V shed 3 bases, J shed 1 base, and the junction held 4 bases outside the gene matches. The CDR3 totals 15 residues. Written as DNA, the CDR3 is TGTGCCAGCAGCGCGGACAGGGGACGCCAAGAGACCCAGTACTTC. It yields the protein CASSADRGRQETQYF.

The chain combines TRBV30 with TRBJ1-5; TRBD1 might be the D (5 bases). This CDR3 is 13 amino acids long. The germline V gene encodes CDR1 GTSNPN and CDR2 SVGIG (reference sequence). V gave up 7 bases and J gave up 2 bases, with 12 bases separating them. The CDR3 reads CASEGRGNQPQHF. In DNA form, the CDR3 reads TGTGCCTCCGAGGGGAGAGGCAATCAGCCCCAGCATTTT.

The V and J genes are TRBV7-2 and TRBJ2-3; TRBD1 matches 7 bases. The CDR3 sequence is 15 residues long. Germline CDR1 is SGHTA and CDR2 is FQGNSA. The V segment lost 6 bases and the J segment 4 bases; nucleotides outside the gene matches: 10. CDR3 sequence reads: CASSLIQGVPDTQYF. CDR3 bases: TGTGCCAGCAGTCTGATTCAGGGGGTCCCAGATACGCAGTATTTT.

J is TRBJ2-7 and V is TRBV2; D is ambiguous. Germline V lookup: CDR1 SNHLY, CDR2 FYNNEI. Trimming removed 5 bases from V and 6 bases from J, with 17 bases in between. The CDR3 extends over 14 amino acids. CDR3 nucleotides: TGTGCCAGCAGTTTGAGGACGGTCGTTCCCGAGCAGTACTTC. The encoded protein is CASSLRTVVPEQYF.

The J gene is TRBJ2-5, the V gene TRBV5-1; the match to TRBD2 covers 8 bases. V lost 2 bases and J lost 2; bases outside the gene matches: 11. The CDR3 loop spans 17 amino acids. Germline CDR1 and CDR2: SGHRS and YFSETQ. The CDR3 spells CASSLGGLAGQQETQYF. CDR3 nucleotides: TGCGCCAGCAGCTTAGGAGGTCTAGCGGGCCAACAAGAGACCCAGTACTTC.

The chain uses TRBV28 and TRBJ2-5, with D unresolved. Germline V gene lookup returns CDR1 MDHEN and CDR2 SYDVKM. The CDR3 is 13 residues long. Trimming left V 5 bases short and J 5 bases short, with 12 bases between. CDR3 protein: CASSRPDEETQYF. CDR3 sequence (DNA): TGTGCCAGCAGTCGACCGGACGAGGAGACCCAGTACTTC.

The rearrangement joins TRBV6-1 to TRBJ1-5; a weak D match, TRBD1 (5 bases). The V gene's germline CDR1 is MNHNS and CDR2 SASEGT. V was clipped by 1 base and J by 0 bases, with 10 bases between them. CDR3 size: 16 residues. The CDR3 coding sequence is TGTGCCAGCAGTGAAGGGGGCAGATATAGCAATCAGCCCCAGCATTTT. Amino acid sequence: CASSEGGRYSNQPQHF.

V and J are TRBV7-2 and TRBJ1-1; no clear D. Germline V lookup: CDR1 SGHTA, CDR2 FQGNSA. CDR3 length equals 13 residues. Deletions cut 5 bases from V and 13 bases from J, with 20 bases between. The CDR3 is CASSPPSTFMDFF. The CDR3 nucleotides are TGTGCCAGCAGCCCCCCTTCAACTTTCATGGATTTCTTT.

The chain links TRBV4-1 to TRBJ2-7, with D hard to call. Trimming removed 5 bases from V and 3 bases from J, with 17 bases in between. The CDR3 runs to 15 residues. The V gene's germline CDR1 is MGHRA and CDR2 YSYEKL. CDR3 sequence reads: CASSVTTRKVYEQYF. CDR3 sequence (DNA): TGCGCCAGCAGCGTTACGACGCGCAAGGTCTACGAGCAGTACTTC.

This chain connects TRBV6-1 to TRBJ2-5, with D perhaps matching TRBD2 (5 bases). Trimming shortened V by 5 bases and J by 5 bases, and 15 bases separated the two germline ends. Germline lookup yields CDR1 MNHNS and CDR2 SASEGT. There are 14 residues in the CDR3. The CDR3, as DNA: TGTGCCAGCAGTCCCCCCGGGGTAGTCGAGACCCAGTACTTC. Its translation: CASSPPGVVETQYF.

The genes are TRBV28 and TRBJ2-1; 9 bases fit TRBD2. The CDR3 extends over 15 amino acids. After removal of 4 bases from V and 2 bases from J, the junction contained 3 bases not matched to a gene. Germline CDR1 MDHEN, CDR2 SYDVKM. CDR3 nucleotide sequence: TGTGCCAGCAGTTCGGCGGGAGGGACCTACAATGAGCAGTTCTTC. It specifies CASSSAGGTYNEQFF.

The V and J genes are TRBV27 and TRBJ2-7; D is perhaps TRBD2 (5 bases). V was pared by 6 bases and J by 1 base, with 25 bases between. The germline CDR1 and CDR2 sequences are MNHEY and SMNVEV (reference sequence). The CDR3 is made up of 18 amino acids. CDR3 in amino acids: CASSQEQAPGYRSYEQYF. CDR3 bases: TGTGCCAGCAGCCAGGAACAAGCCCCGGGGTATCGATCCTACGAGCAGTACTTC.

CDR3 in amino acids: CAWSVGTKNIQYF. Here the CDR3 DNA reads TGTGCCTGGAGTGTGGGCACCAAAAACATTCAGTACTTC. This chain joins TRBV30 and TRBJ2-4; unclear D gene. Trimming removed 0 bases from V and 2 bases from J, with 5 bases in between. The CDR3 is made up of 13 amino acids. CDR1 and CDR2 from the germline V gene are GTSNPN and SVGIG (reference sequence).

CDR3 sequence (DNA): TGCGCCAGCAGCGGGGGGAGTATAGACAATGAGCAGTTCTTC. Its translation is CASSGGSIDNEQFF. This rearrangement joins TRBV5-1 to TRBJ2-1, with D perhaps matching TRBD2 (6 bases). This CDR3 is 14 amino acids long. Trimming took off 4 bases at V and 5 bases at J, with 13 bases between the two ends. Germline CDR1 and CDR2: SGHRS and YFSETQ.

The chain is built from TRBV30 and TRBJ1-2; D might be TRBD1 (6 bases). Per germline, CDR1 GTSNPN and CDR2 SVGIG (reference sequence). V shed 4 bases and J shed 8 bases, with 20 bases lying between them. The length of the CDR3 is 14 residues. CDR3 loop: CAWTREGRGYGYTF. CDR3 in DNA: TGTGCCTGGACTCGGGAGGGCAGGGGCTACGGCTACACCTTC.

The chain carries TRBV6-6 and TRBJ1-2; unclear D gene. The V and J ends lost 2 bases and 5 bases respectively, with 15 bases between them. CDR1 is MNHNY, CDR2 SVGAGI, per germline (reference sequence). CDR3 size: 15 residues. The CDR3 DNA reads TGTGCCAGCAGTTACCCCCCCCCGGCGGAGTATGGCTACACCTTC. It specifies CASSYPPPAEYGYTF.

V and J are TRBV19 and TRBJ2-7; D is perhaps TRBD2 (6 bases). Looked up from germline, CDR1 is LNHDA and CDR2 is SQIVND (reference sequence). This CDR3 comprises 14 residues. V dropped 4 bases and J dropped 5 bases, with 15 bases sitting between them. The CDR3 coding sequence is TGTGCCAGTAGTAGCGCGGGACTCCCCCACGAGCAGTACTTC. Protein product: CASSSAGLPHEQYF.